This record covers a single T cell receptor beta chain. The CDR3 loop spans 19 amino acids. Trimming at V came to 0 bases and at J to 4 bases, leaving 16 bases not matched to a gene. Looked up from germline, CDR1 is KGHSH and CDR2 is LQKENI. The data originate from a study of shared T cell receptors in the human thymus. Measured with immunoSEQ multiplex PCR; TCRdb has only the in-frame clones, and not every one. The sample includes fewer than 700,000 clones, roughly 88% of them seen just once. This same sample was also part of a study on human thymus T cells. That work adds: Donor material was obtained from healthy Finnish infants undergoing corrective surgery for congenital heart defects. In corrective heart surgery, resections were taken, and these provided the thymus tissue. Gene usage (both V and J) appeared biased in thymic and blood repertoires. Overlap was high between thymic repertoires from unrelated individuals, as reported in related research.

This receptor was taken from a boy in the first two years of life with a congenital heart defect. Material for sequencing was thymocytes. The V call is TRBV18, the J call TRBJ1-2, with 8 bases that match TRBD1. The CDR3 DNA reads as TGTGCCAGCTCACCACCCATGTCCGCCACAGGGGGAACTTCCTATGGCTACACCTTC. Amino acids: CASSPPMSATGGTSYGYTF.